These T cell receptor beta chains were read from a single sample in a study of identifying expanded T cells in peripheral blood. Using immunoSEQ multiplex PCR, the repertoire was profiled, and TCRdb retains in-frame clones only, with some absent. This table holds around 100,000 clones, about 87% found once. Material: blood. These receptor sequences come from a person aged 18 to 70 in good health. The CDR3 runs from the conserved cysteine through the conserved F or W. The D gene is left open where the match is weak. Part of the rows lack a size; the others show once, few, many or a class for expanded clones.

d_call: TRBD1
j_call: TRBJ2-7
clone_size: -
v_call: TRBV6-5
cdr3_aa: CASSSRPQGAGNEQYF
cdr3_nt: TGTGCCAGCAGTTCCCGTCCACAGGGGGCTGGAAACGAGCAGTACTTC

d_call: TRBD1
j_call: TRBJ1-1
clone_size: -
v_call: TRBV6-6
cdr3_aa: CASSYSPGGAAEAFF
cdr3_nt: TGTGCCAGCAGTTACTCTCCAGGGGGCGCGGCCGAAGCTTTCTTT

d_call: TRBD2
j_call: TRBJ2-2
clone_size: -
v_call: TRBV4-1
cdr3_aa: CASSQDNPGRALTAGELFF
cdr3_nt: TGCGCCAGCAGCCAAGATAACCCCGGGAGGGCCCTTACCGCCGGGGAGCTGTTTTTT

d_call: -
j_call: TRBJ2-1
clone_size: once
v_call: TRBV6-5
cdr3_aa: CASSLKVSSYNEQFF
cdr3_nt: TGTGCCAGCAGCCTGAAGGTTAGCTCCTACAATGAGCAGTTCTTC

d_call: TRBD2
j_call: TRBJ2-7
clone_size: -
v_call: TRBV9
cdr3_aa: CASSPTSGSYYEQYF
cdr3_nt: TGTGCCAGCAGTCCCACTAGCGGGAGTTACTACGAGCAGTACTTC

d_call: -
j_call: TRBJ2-7
clone_size: -
v_call: TRBV11-2
cdr3_aa: CASSLEGGVGEQYF
cdr3_nt: TGTGCCAGCAGCTTAGAAGGGGGTGTGGGCGAGCAGTACTTC

d_call: -
j_call: TRBJ2-2
clone_size: -
v_call: TRBV10-3
cdr3_aa: CAISELIRGWSTGELFF
cdr3_nt: TGTGCCATCAGTGAGCTGATAAGGGGATGGAGCACCGGGGAGCTGTTTTTT

d_call: -
j_call: TRBJ2-3
clone_size: -
v_call: TRBV4-2
cdr3_aa: CASTRTVSSTDTQYF
cdr3_nt: TGTGCCAGCACCCGGACCGTTTCTAGCACAGATACGCAGTATTTT

d_call: -
j_call: TRBJ2-1
clone_size: -
v_call: TRBV5-1
cdr3_aa: CASSFGTRDNEQFF
cdr3_nt: TGCGCCAGCAGCTTTGGGACCAGAGACAATGAGCAGTTCTTC

d_call: TRBD2
j_call: TRBJ2-1
clone_size: -
v_call: TRBV27
cdr3_aa: CASSSSGVGNEQFF
cdr3_nt: TGTGCCAGCAGTTCTAGCGGGGTGGGGAATGAGCAGTTCTTC

d_call: -
j_call: TRBJ2-5
clone_size: -
v_call: TRBV5-8
cdr3_aa: CASSGFSGTQETQYF
cdr3_nt: TGTGCCAGCAGCGGGTTTTCAGGCACACAAGAGACCCAGTACTTC

d_call: -
j_call: TRBJ2-3
clone_size: -
v_call: TRBV7-9
cdr3_aa: CASSSVGTDTQYF
cdr3_nt: TGTGCCAGCAGCTCGGTCGGCACAGATACGCAGTATTTT

d_call: TRBD1
j_call: TRBJ2-7
clone_size: -
v_call: TRBV9
cdr3_aa: CASSAGQGGSEQYF
cdr3_nt: TGTGCCAGCAGCGCGGGACAGGGGGGGTCCGAGCAGTACTTC

d_call: -
j_call: TRBJ2-2
clone_size: -
v_call: TRBV18
cdr3_aa: CASSPNTPSSGNTGELFF
cdr3_nt: TGTGCCAGCTCACCGAATACTCCTAGCTCCGGTAACACCGGGGAGCTGTTTTTT

d_call: -
j_call: TRBJ1-2
clone_size: -
v_call: TRBV7-3
cdr3_aa: CASEGQPGEGYTF
cdr3_nt: TGTGCCAGCGAAGGACAGCCGGGTGAAGGCTACACCTTC

d_call: -
j_call: TRBJ2-1
clone_size: -
v_call: TRBV19
cdr3_aa: CASSIDVGGANEQFF
cdr3_nt: TGTGCCAGTAGTATAGACGTAGGGGGGGCCAATGAGCAGTTCTTC

d_call: -
j_call: TRBJ1-6
clone_size: -
v_call: TRBV6-4
cdr3_aa: CASSDSGTGNSPLHF
cdr3_nt: TGTGCCAGCAGTGACTCGGGGACGGGCAATTCACCCCTCCACTTT

d_call: TRBD1
j_call: TRBJ2-1
clone_size: -
v_call: TRBV11-3
cdr3_aa: CASSLESGQGSPQFF
cdr3_nt: TGTGCCAGCAGCTTAGAGTCTGGACAGGGATCCCCCCAGTTCTTC

d_call: TRBD2
j_call: TRBJ2-1
clone_size: -
v_call: TRBV7-3
cdr3_aa: CASSFVASGINEQFF
cdr3_nt: TGTGCCAGCAGCTTCGTGGCTAGCGGGATCAATGAGCAGTTCTTC

d_call: -
j_call: TRBJ2-3
clone_size: large
v_call: TRBV18
cdr3_aa: CASSPLGIFTDTQYF
cdr3_nt: TGTGCCAGCTCACCTTTGGGCATCTTCACAGATACGCAGTATTTT

d_call: -
j_call: TRBJ2-7
clone_size: -
v_call: TRBV7-3
cdr3_aa: CASSPKQGPYEQYF
cdr3_nt: TGTGCCAGCAGCCCCAAACAGGGTCCCTACGAGCAGTACTTC

d_call: TRBD2
j_call: TRBJ2-3
clone_size: -
v_call: TRBV5-3
cdr3_aa: CARSFPSGKYNGTDTQYF
cdr3_nt: TGTGCCAGAAGCTTCCCAAGCGGGAAGTACAACGGCACAGATACGCAGTATTTT

d_call: TRBD2
j_call: TRBJ2-1
clone_size: -
v_call: TRBV19
cdr3_aa: CASSRLAGVNSEQFF
cdr3_nt: TGTGCCAGTAGTAGACTAGCGGGAGTCAACAGTGAGCAGTTCTTC

d_call: TRBD1
j_call: TRBJ2-3
clone_size: -
v_call: TRBV29-1
cdr3_aa: CSVEKGGADTQYF
cdr3_nt: TGCAGCGTTGAAAAAGGGGGCGCAGATACGCAGTATTTT

d_call: -
j_call: TRBJ1-3
clone_size: -
v_call: TRBV25-1
cdr3_aa: CASSLGTPSGNTIYF
cdr3_nt: TGTGCCAGCAGTCTCGGGACACCGTCTGGAAACACCATATATTTT

d_call: -
j_call: TRBJ1-3
clone_size: once
v_call: TRBV7-9
cdr3_aa: CASSYRRSSGNTIYF
cdr3_nt: TGTGCCAGCAGCTATAGACGGTCCTCTGGAAACACCATATATTTT